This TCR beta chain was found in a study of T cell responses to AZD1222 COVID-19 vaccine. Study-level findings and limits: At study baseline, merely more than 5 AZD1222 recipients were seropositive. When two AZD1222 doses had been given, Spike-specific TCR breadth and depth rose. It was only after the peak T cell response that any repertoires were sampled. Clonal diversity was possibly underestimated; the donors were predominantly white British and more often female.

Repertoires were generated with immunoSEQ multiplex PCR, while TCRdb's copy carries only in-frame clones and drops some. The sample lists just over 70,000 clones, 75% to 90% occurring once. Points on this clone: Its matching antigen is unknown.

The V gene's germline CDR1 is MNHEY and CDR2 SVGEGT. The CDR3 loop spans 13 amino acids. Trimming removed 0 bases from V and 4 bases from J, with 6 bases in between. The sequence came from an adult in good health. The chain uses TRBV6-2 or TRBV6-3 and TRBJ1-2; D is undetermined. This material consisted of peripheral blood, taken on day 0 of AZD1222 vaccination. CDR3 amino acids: CASSYSRSYGYTF. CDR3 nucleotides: TGTGCCAGCAGTTACTCGAGGAGCTATGGCTACACCTTC.